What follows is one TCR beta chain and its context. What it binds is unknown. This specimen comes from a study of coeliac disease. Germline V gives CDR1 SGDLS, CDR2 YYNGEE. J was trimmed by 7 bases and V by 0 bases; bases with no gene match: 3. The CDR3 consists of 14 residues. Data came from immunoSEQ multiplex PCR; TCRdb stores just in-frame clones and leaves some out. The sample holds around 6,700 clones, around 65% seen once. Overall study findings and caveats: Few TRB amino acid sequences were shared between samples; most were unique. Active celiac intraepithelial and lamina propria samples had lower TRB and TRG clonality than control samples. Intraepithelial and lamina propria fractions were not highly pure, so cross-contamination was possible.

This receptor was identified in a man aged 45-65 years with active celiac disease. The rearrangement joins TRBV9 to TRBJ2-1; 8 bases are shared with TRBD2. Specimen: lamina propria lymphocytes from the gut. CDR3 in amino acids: CASSVAGGQNEQFF. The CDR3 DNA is TGTGCCAGCAGCGTAGCGGGGGGGCAAAATGAGCAGTTCTTC.